This TCR beta chain was sequenced for a study of PD-1 blockade in classical Hodgkin lymphoma (dated by TCRdb to the early 2020s). General notes on the study: Nivolumab dosing was 3 mg/kg intravenously every 2 weeks, continuing until either disease progression or unacceptable toxicity. To define a peripheral blood immune signature of response to PD-1 blockade in classical Hodgkin lymphoma, the study combined TCR beta sequencing with CyTOF. What the authors observed across the whole study: A significant rise by C4D1 was seen in CD4+ but not CD8+ TCR diversity (p=0.0027 vs p=0.16), with the rise being most apparent in complete responders (p=0.02). Among trial patients, those achieving complete response had baseline diversity similar to that of newly diagnosed patients, while diversity was significantly lower in partial responders and progressors. Baseline TCR diversity was reported to be lower in newly diagnosed patients than in healthy donors, and even lower in relapsed/refractory patients. Lower diversity was seen in patients whose nivolumab began less than 1 year after ASCT, and these patients were left out of later analyses so that immune reconstitution would not confound the results. The study was restricted to a single clinical trial cohort, and the causes of repertoire differences, possibly disease activity or prior therapy, were left undefined.

Relative to germline, V is 5 bases shorter and J is 6 bases shorter, with 14 bases between their ends. Spanning cysteine to phenylalanine, the CDR3 consists of 13 amino acids. This entry keeps only the CDR3 DNA: 39 bases, framed from base 1. CDR1 MDHEN and CDR2 SYDVKM were looked up in the germline V gene. The sample's time point label, decoded: cycle 2 day 1 (C2D1) of nivolumab. Every trial patient had relapsed following autologous stem cell transplantation, and prior brentuximab vedotin exposure was what differed among cohorts A, B and C. The trial cohort comprised about 60 patients with relapsed/refractory classical Hodgkin lymphoma whose best overall responses were complete response, partial response or progressive disease. In the multi-cohort phase II CheckMate 205 trial, trial patients received single-agent nivolumab. Best overall response was determined by an independent review committee according to the 2007 International Working Group response criteria. Trial PBMCs were collected immediately before nivolumab initiation (C1D1) and during therapy at cycle 2 day 1 and cycle 4 day 1. Peripheral blood was collected in 8 mL Vacutainer Cell Preparation Tubes, from which PBMCs were isolated by centrifugation and then cryopreserved.

As concerns this clone: Its antigen target is currently unknown. No qualities accompany the bases; no much larger clone lies one base away.

Genomic DNA was isolated using the Qiagen DNeasy kit from unsorted PBMCs as well as from negatively selected CD4+ and CD8+ fractions. TCR beta CDR3 regions were amplified by immunoSEQ multiplex PCR using primers annealing to V and J segments. A synthetic immune receptor repertoire was used to minimize amplification bias, and remaining bias was computationally removed after sequencing. On the study's bioinformatics: Custom Python scripts were used to quantify repertoire diversity as the Shannon entropy index. Unsorted, CD4+ and CD8+ repertoires were analyzed separately, except for combined analyses in which CD4+ and CD8+ sequences were merged in silico. A clone counted as expanded when the clone's frequency after treatment rose at least 2-fold relative to C1D1, and clones undetected at baseline were given a pseudocount of 0.5. Clones with 0 or 1 copy at C1D1 were classified as singleton clones, and clones with 2 or more copies were classified as non-singleton clones. Clones expanded in unsorted samples were assigned a CD4+, CD8+ or unknown annotation through matching of protein sequences in sorted samples from the same patient. Wilcoxon tests were applied to paired samples to test diversity changes from C1D1 to C4D1. TCRdb took over this immuneACCESS table, retaining in-frame rearrangements with V and J assigned. Such tables are incomplete; in checked studies, under half of the missing clones stem from an unresolved V gene, and the remainder is unexplained. That table furnishes V, J and clone size, whereas the DNA furnished D and trimming. The sample yields approximately 100,000 clones; around nine tenths were counted once. In total, the top ten clones hold about 6.4% of the sample.

The sequencing used peripheral blood mononuclear cells (PBMCs), collected before the second cycle of nivolumab. The rearranged segments are TRBV28 and TRBJ2-7; the D gene is not confidently resolved. The receptor comes from a human donor with classical Hodgkin lymphoma. The nucleotide sequence reads TGTGCCAGCAGTCTACCCACGTGGGGCGAGCAGTACTTC. Translated, it reads CASSLPTWGEQYF. This CDR3, with the reference TRBV28 and TRBJ2-7 proteins standing in past its ends, gives the full variable domain DVKVTQSSRYLVKRTGEKVFLECVQDMDHENMFWYRQDPGLGLRLIYFSYDVKMKEKGDIPEGYSVSREKKERFSLILESASTNQTSMYLCASSLPTWGEQYFGPGTRLTVT.